This T cell receptor (beta chain) was captured in a study of T cell repertoires in ileal Crohn's disease. The CDR3 loop spans 18 amino acids. Germline assignment: CDR1 SGHRS and CDR2 YFSETQ. Trimming removed 4 bases from V and 5 bases from J; junction bases left unmatched: 12. The table came from immunoSEQ multiplex PCR; TCRdb's copy has only in-frame clones and leaves some out. This repertoire shows 55,000 to 65,000 clones, 85% to 90% found once; its top ten account for around 2%. Specified time point: neoterminal ileum biopsy at postoperative endoscopy, about 6 months after surgery. What was sequenced was ileal tissue. The TCR comes from an adult with Crohn's disease. V gene TRBV5-1 combines with J gene TRBJ2-2; 12 nucleotides align to TRBD1. The DNA of the CDR3 is TGCGCCAGCAGCCCTTCCTCCGGGACAGGGGGCTTTACCGGGGAGCTGTTTTTT. It is translated as CASSPSSGTGGFTGELFF.